Detailed here is one T cell receptor (beta chain). The antigen is undetermined. At one of its ends the junction is not consistent with the germline gene, which may arise from a read error. This entry is derived from a study of blood T cells in healthy people across ages. Aged about 6 to 95, donors were systemically healthy Caucasians from Russia. A second PCR of about 7 to 11 cycles used a sample-barcoded 5' primer and a J-beta primer mix. One entry per CDR3 protein results from TCRdb running MiXCR on the 5' RACE reads. The sample yields 800,000 or so distinct CDR3 sequences, approximately 25% seen once. Study-wide results and caveats: The study regarded diversity estimates from one million T cells as underestimates.

These data also formed part of another study, on T cells of mothers and their children.

This receptor was taken from a boy younger than 18 in good health. The sample comprised blood.

The DNA of the CDR3 is TGTGCCAGCAGCCCAGCGGACAGGGAGGGAAATTTT. This codes for CASSPADREGNF. The chain links TRBV9 to TRBJ2-3; D may be TRBD1 (8 bases). This CDR3 is 12 amino acids long. The germline CDR1 and CDR2 sequences are SGDLS and YYNGEE. Together with reference TRBV9 and TRBJ2-3, the CDR3 gives the full variable domain: DSGVTQTPKHLITATGQRVTLRCSPRSGDLSVYWYQQSLDQGLQFLIQYYNGEERAKGNILERFSAQQFPDLHSELNLSSLELGDSALYFCASSPADREGNFGPGTRLTVL.